The rows below give T cell receptor beta chains drawn from one sample of a study of T cell responses to AZD1222 COVID-19 vaccine. Clones were sequenced by immunoSEQ multiplex PCR, and TCRdb holds only the in-frame ones, with some missing. The sample shows 90,000 to 120,000 clones, roughly 85% of them seen only once. The material sequenced was peripheral blood, taken 28 days after the second AZD1222 dose. These receptor sequences come from an adult who received the AZD1222 COVID-19 vaccine. Each CDR3 is given with its conserved first and last residue. A D gene is named only where the DNA matches it firmly. Not every row has a clone size; where given, it reads once, few, many or a size class.

cdr3_nt: TGTGCCAGCAGTGACCGCTCGAAGAGTGAAAAACTGTTTTTT; cdr3_aa: CASSDRSKSEKLFF; j_call: TRBJ1-4; v_call: TRBV2; clone_size: NA; d_call: NA
cdr3_nt: TGTGCCAGCAGTACCGGGATCCGACAAGAGACCCAGTACTTC; cdr3_aa: CASSTGIRQETQYF; j_call: TRBJ2-5; v_call: TRBV6-5; clone_size: NA; d_call: NA
cdr3_nt: TGCGCCAGCAGCTCCACAGATACGCAGTATTTT; cdr3_aa: CASSSTDTQYF; j_call: TRBJ2-3; v_call: TRBV5-1; clone_size: NA; d_call: NA
cdr3_nt: TGTGCCAGCAGAGGGGGGGGCGAAGGCACTGAAGCTTTCTTT; cdr3_aa: CASRGGGEGTEAFF; j_call: TRBJ1-1; v_call: TRBV28; clone_size: NA; d_call: NA
cdr3_nt: TGTGCCAGCAGTTTAATGGCGGATGAGCAGTTCTTC; cdr3_aa: CASSLMADEQFF; j_call: TRBJ2-1; v_call: TRBV28; clone_size: NA; d_call: NA
cdr3_nt: TGTGCCAGCAGTTACTCTAGGGCCTATGGCTACACCTTC; cdr3_aa: CASSYSRAYGYTF; j_call: TRBJ1-2; v_call: TRBV6-5; clone_size: NA; d_call: NA
cdr3_nt: TGCGCCAGCAGCCCGTCCCCCCGGGGTCCGATCTATAGCAATCAGCCCCAGCATTTT; cdr3_aa: CASSPSPRGPIYSNQPQHF; j_call: TRBJ1-5; v_call: TRBV4-1; clone_size: few; d_call: NA
cdr3_nt: TGTGCCAGCAGCTTAGGGGGGACCTTCACTGGAAACACCATATATTTT; cdr3_aa: CASSLGGTFTGNTIYF; j_call: TRBJ1-3; v_call: TRBV7-9; clone_size: few; d_call: NA
cdr3_nt: TGTGCCAGCAGTTACTCGGGGACAGGGGGTACCTATGGCTACACCTTC; cdr3_aa: CASSYSGTGGTYGYTF; j_call: TRBJ1-2; v_call: TRBV6-5; clone_size: NA; d_call: TRBD1
cdr3_nt: TGTGCCAGCAGCCCACAGGGGGCCGGAATTGGTGGCTACACCTTC; cdr3_aa: CASSPQGAGIGGYTF; j_call: TRBJ1-2; v_call: TRBV3-1/TRBV3-2; clone_size: NA; d_call: TRBD1
cdr3_nt: TGTGCCAGCAGCTTAGACCTCCTCTCCTACGAGCAGTACTTC; cdr3_aa: CASSLDLLSYEQYF; j_call: TRBJ2-7; v_call: TRBV5-6; clone_size: NA; d_call: NA
cdr3_nt: TGTGCCACCAGCAGGCCTGTCGGCGGGAGGGCCAATGAGCAGTTCTTC; cdr3_aa: CATSRPVGGRANEQFF; j_call: TRBJ2-1; v_call: TRBV15; clone_size: NA; d_call: TRBD2
cdr3_nt: TGTGCCAGCAGCGAGGGGGCGAGGATGGATGGCTACACCTTC; cdr3_aa: CASSEGARMDGYTF; j_call: TRBJ1-2; v_call: TRBV9; clone_size: NA; d_call: TRBD1
cdr3_nt: TGTGCCAGCAGTGCGCTCGGTGATGCTGTCTATGGCTACACCTTC; cdr3_aa: CASSALGDAVYGYTF; j_call: TRBJ1-2; v_call: TRBV2; clone_size: NA; d_call: NA
cdr3_nt: TGTGCCAGCAGCCTACAGGGTAATCACATATATTTT; cdr3_aa: CASSLQGNHIYF; j_call: TRBJ1-3; v_call: TRBV11-2; clone_size: NA; d_call: NA